The rows below give T cell receptor beta chains drawn from one sample of a study of spatial heterogeneity in lung cancer. TCRdb analysed the 5' RACE reads with MiXCR anew, one entry per CDR3 protein. The data hold roughly 82,000 distinct CDR3 sequences, with roughly 12% observed a single time. The sequencing here drew on PBMCs, taken at surgery. The receptors here all came from a male donor with early-stage non-small cell lung cancer. Each CDR3 is given with its conserved first and last residue. D genes are given only for firm matches. Only part of the rows carry a size: once, few, many, or a class if the clone is expanded.

v_gene,abundance,j_gene,d_gene,CDR3nt,CDR3aa
TRBV25-1,few,TRBJ2-7,-,TGTGCCAGCAGTGAATGGGCAGGGAAGTCCTACGAGCAGTACTTC,CASSEWAGKSYEQYF
TRBV20-1,few,TRBJ2-6,-,TGCAGTGCTAGGTCTGGGGCCAACGTCCTGACTTTC,CSARSGANVLTF
TRBV19,-,TRBJ1-2,TRBD1,TGTGCCAGTACCCGCGGACAGGGTGGCAACTACTATGGCTACACCTTC,CASTRGQGGNYYGYTF
TRBV25-1,-,TRBJ2-2,-,TGTGCCAGCAGTCCCCGGACAGCGAACACCGGGGAGCTGTTTTTT,CASSPRTANTGELFF
TRBV7-3,many,TRBJ2-7,TRBD2,TGTGCCAGCGCTTTGGGACTAGCGGGTGACGAGCAGTACTTC,CASALGLAGDEQYF
TRBV9,few,TRBJ2-5,-,TGTGCCAGCAGCTCGGGGGCAGAGGAGACCCAGTACTTC,CASSSGAEETQYF
TRBV29-1,-,TRBJ1-2,-,TGCAGCTCGAGGTCCGGGGACGGATTCTATGGCTACACCTTC,CSSRSGDGFYGYTF
TRBV30,-,TRBJ2-7,-,TGTGCCTGGAGTCCCCCGGGTCGCTACGAGCAGTACTTC,CAWSPPGRYEQYF
TRBV12-3/TRBV12-4,many,TRBJ2-7,-,TGTGCCAGCAGTTTAGTGGGGGGCTCCTACGAGCAGTACTTC,CASSLVGGSYEQYF
TRBV6-6,-,TRBJ2-4,TRBD1,TGTGCCAGCAGTTCCCCAGGGACAGGGATCCATGAAGCCAAAAACATTCAGTACTTC,CASSSPGTGIHEAKNIQYF
TRBV25-1,few,TRBJ2-1,-,TGTGCCAGCAGTCGATCCGCGGCAAGCTCCTACAATGAGCAGTTCTTC,CASSRSAASSYNEQFF
TRBV9,few,TRBJ2-2,-,TGTGCCAGCAGCCAAAGTACAGGGACCGGGGAGCTGTTTTTT,CASSQSTGTGELFF
TRBV5-1,few,TRBJ2-7,TRBD1,TGCGCCAGCAGCACCTGGGACAGCTCCTACGAGCAGTACTTC,CASSTWDSSYEQYF
TRBV20-1,-,TRBJ1-1,-,TGCAGTGCTTTCGACATCACTGAAGCTTTCTTT,CSAFDITEAFF
TRBV6-4,few,TRBJ1-2,-,TGTGCCAGCAGTGACTCTTCTGGGGGGTCCTATGGCTACACCTTC,CASSDSSGGSYGYTF
TRBV6-1,few,TRBJ2-7,TRBD1,TGTGCCAGCAGTGAAGTACCGGGACAGGGATACGAGCAGTACTTC,CASSEVPGQGYEQYF
TRBV6-1,-,TRBJ2-2,-,TGTGCCAGCAGTGAGACAGGACCAAACACCGGGGAGCTGTTTTTT,CASSETGPNTGELFF
TRBV20-1,few,TRBJ2-1,TRBD2,TGCAGTGCTATGGGACTAGCGGAGAACAATGAGCAGTTCTTC,CSAMGLAENNEQFF
TRBV7-8,-,TRBJ2-1,-,TGTGCCAGCAGCTTCGAGAGGACCTACAATGAGCAGTTCTTC,CASSFERTYNEQFF
TRBV29-1,many,TRBJ2-3,TRBD2,TGCAGCGTTGATTACGACGGGACTAGGGCAGATACGCAGTATTTT,CSVDYDGTRADTQYF
TRBV3-1,-,TRBJ2-7,-,TGTGCCAGCAGCCCTCGGTCGGGGAACAGCCTTTTTTCCTCCTACGAGCAGTACTTC,CASSPRSGNSLFSSYEQYF
TRBV27,many,TRBJ1-2,-,TGTGCCAGCAGTTTCGGCAGGGAGAGTCCGGGGGGCTACACCTTC,CASSFGRESPGGYTF
TRBV12-3/TRBV12-4,-,TRBJ2-3,-,TGTGCCAGCAGTTTGGTGGGGCATAGCACAGATACGCAGTATTTT,CASSLVGHSTDTQYF
TRBV6-4,few,TRBJ2-2,TRBD1,TGTGCCAGCAGTGACTTATCCCATCCGAGGACAGGGGTGAACACCGGGGAGCTGTTTTTT,CASSDLSHPRTGVNTGELFF
TRBV19,-,TRBJ1-5,-,TGTGCCAGTAGTTACCCAGGGATGGTTCAGCCCCAGCATTTT,CASSYPGMVQPQHF
TRBV7-9,few,TRBJ2-7,TRBD1,TGTGCCAGCAGCTTAGACGGACAGGAGTTTTACGAGCAGTACTTC,CASSLDGQEFYEQYF
TRBV5-1,-,TRBJ2-2,-,TGCGCCAGCAGCTGGCAGGGAACCGGGGAGCTGTTTTTT,CASSWQGTGELFF